This is a list of T cell receptor beta chains from one sample in a study of neurological immune-mediated disorders. TCRdb reanalysed the 5' RACE reads using MiXCR and keeps one entry per CDR3 protein. The sample has about 120,000 distinct CDR3 sequences; 3.2% are singletons. Sequenced input: PBMCs. The origin of the receptors is a woman in her thirties with multiple sclerosis. Each CDR3 is given with its conserved first and last residue. Fields, in order: J gene, V gene, clone size, D gene, CDR3 protein, CDR3 DNA. A D gene is named only where the DNA matches it firmly. Rows may omit the clone size; those that give it use once, few, many or a size class.

>TRBJ2-1|TRBV5-1|many|.
CASSLGTGLTVQDEQFF
TGCGCCAGCAGCTTGGGCACAGGGCTGACGGTCCAGGATGAGCAGTTCTTC
>TRBJ2-1|TRBV5-6|few|.
CASSFFQYNEQFF
TGTGCCAGCAGCTTTTTTCAGTACAATGAGCAGTTCTTC
>TRBJ1-5|TRBV25-1|many|.
CASSEYGGNQPQHF
TGTGCCAGCAGTGAATATGGTGGCAATCAGCCCCAGCATTTT
>TRBJ1-1|TRBV7-8|many|.
CASSLDRVATEAFF
TGTGCCAGCAGCTTAGACAGGGTAGCGACTGAAGCTTTCTTT
>TRBJ2-7|TRBV7-2|many|.
CASRPLLRYEQYF
TGTGCCAGCAGGCCTCTATTACGCTACGAGCAGTACTTC
>TRBJ1-2|TRBV6-5|many|.
CASSSPGTKSGYTF
TGTGCCAGCAGTTCCCCCGGGACAAAGTCCGGCTACACCTTC
>TRBJ1-2|TRBV20-1|.|.
CSAMVQGPRGYTF
TGCAGTGCTATGGTGCAGGGCCCTCGGGGCTACACCTTC
>TRBJ1-1|TRBV7-2|many|.
CASSLDFWGAPDLLEAFF
TGTGCCAGCAGCTTAGATTTTTGGGGCGCACCGGACCTATTGGAAGCTTTCTTT
>TRBJ1-5|TRBV15|many|.
CATSRDKGSNQPQHF
TGTGCCACCAGCAGAGATAAGGGGAGCAATCAGCCCCAGCATTTT
>TRBJ2-1|TRBV5-1|many|TRBD1
CASSLAGTGWNEQFF
TGCGCCAGCAGCTTGGCAGGGACAGGGTGGAATGAGCAGTTCTTC
>TRBJ2-4|TRBV9|many|.
CASSDGDGDLAKNIQYF
TGTGCCAGCAGCGACGGGGACGGTGATCTAGCCAAAAACATTCAGTACTTC
>TRBJ2-4|TRBV12-5|many|TRBD2
CASGLGREYIQYF
TGTGCTAGTGGTTTAGGGCGGGAGTACATTCAGTACTTC
>TRBJ2-6|TRBV12-3/TRBV12-4|.|.
CASSGHLGLPSSGDNVLTF
TGTGCCAGCAGTGGCCATCTAGGGCTGCCATCCTCTGGGGACAACGTCCTGACTTTC
>TRBJ2-3|TRBV20-1|many|.
CSAAEGWRTDTQYF
TGCAGTGCTGCTGAGGGATGGCGCACAGATACGCAGTATTTT
>TRBJ2-7|TRBV29-1|many|.
CSVQSRGSPYEQYF
TGCAGCGTCCAATCCAGGGGCTCTCCGTACGAGCAGTACTTC
>TRBJ1-5|TRBV24-1|few|.
CATADRTGQPQHF
TGTGCCACTGCCGACAGGACGGGGCAGCCCCAGCATTTT
>TRBJ2-1|TRBV9|many|.
CASSVTLEIYNEQFF
TGTGCCAGCAGCGTAACGTTGGAGATCTACAATGAGCAGTTCTTC
>TRBJ1-5|TRBV5-1|many|.
CASSLGVSGVQPQHF
TGCGCCAGCAGCCTGGGTGTTTCAGGGGTCCAGCCCCAGCATTTT
>TRBJ2-2|TRBV20-1|many|TRBD1
CSARPPGQANTGELFF
TGCAGTGCTAGACCGCCGGGACAGGCGAACACCGGGGAGCTGTTTTTT
>TRBJ2-1|TRBV7-9|.|.
CASSSRDGLYNEQFF
TGTGCCAGCAGCTCCCGGGACGGACTCTACAATGAGCAGTTCTTC
>TRBJ2-1|TRBV7-6|few|TRBD2
CASSSVGTSAYNEQFF
TGTGCCAGCAGCTCGGTCGGGACTAGCGCTTACAATGAGCAGTTCTTC
>TRBJ1-6|TRBV10-3|many|TRBD1
CAITDRGNSPLHF
TGTGCCATCACGGACAGGGGTAATTCACCCCTCCACTTT
>TRBJ1-2|TRBV25-1|many|.
CASRRDGANYGYTF
TGTGCCAGCAGGAGGGACGGAGCTAACTATGGCTACACCTTC
>TRBJ2-7|TRBV20-1|many|TRBD1
CSARGPDRVYEQYF
TGCAGTGCTAGAGGCCCGGACAGGGTCTACGAGCAGTACTTC
>TRBJ2-5|TRBV29-1|many|.
CSVAGVLGETQYF
TGCAGCGTTGCCGGGGTGTTGGGAGAGACCCAGTACTTC
>TRBJ1-4|TRBV7-2|many|TRBD1
CASSRTGGATNEKLFF
TGTGCCAGCAGCCGTACAGGGGGGGCAACTAATGAAAAACTGTTTTTT
>TRBJ2-2|TRBV5-1|many|.
CASTPEGGTGELFF
TGCGCCAGCACTCCCGAGGGGGGCACCGGGGAGCTGTTTTTT
>TRBJ1-1|TRBV7-2|many|.
CASSYNSEAFF
TGTGCCAGCAGTTACAACAGTGAAGCTTTCTTT
>TRBJ2-5|TRBV7-2|many|TRBD2
CASNGGTRQETQYF
TGTGCCAGCAATGGGGGGACTAGACAAGAGACCCAGTACTTC
>TRBJ2-1|TRBV3-1|many|TRBD1
CASSQETGMGGEQFF
TGTGCCAGCAGCCAAGAGACAGGGATGGGTGGTGAGCAGTTCTTC
>TRBJ1-5|TRBV27|many|TRBD1
CASSQGQGASQPQHF
TGTGCCAGCAGCCAGGGACAGGGAGCGAGCCAGCCCCAGCATTTT
>TRBJ1-1|TRBV20-1|many|TRBD1
CSARSAGQMNTEAFF
TGCAGTGCTAGGTCTGCGGGACAGATGAACACTGAAGCTTTCTTT
>TRBJ1-4|TRBV18|many|.
CASSQLTESGGKLFF
TGTGCCAGCTCACAACTCACGGAGTCCGGGGGAAAACTGTTTTTT
>TRBJ1-2|TRBV20-1|many|.
CSASRDGRGYTF
TGCAGTGCTAGTAGGGATGGTCGTGGCTACACCTTC
>TRBJ2-5|TRBV29-1|many|.
CSGSKQETQYF
TGCAGCGGTTCAAAACAAGAGACCCAGTACTTC
>TRBJ2-6|TRBV7-2|.|.
CATSGLLTPANVLTF
TGTGCGACATCGGGGCTATTAACACCGGCCAACGTCCTGACTTTC
>TRBJ2-5|TRBV7-8|.|.
CASSGLETQYF
TGTGCCAGCAGCGGCCTTGAGACCCAGTACTTC
>TRBJ2-1|TRBV27|many|.
CASSSLGTGRRYNEQFF
TGTGCCAGCAGTTCGCTCGGGACCGGGAGACGCTACAATGAGCAGTTCTTC
>TRBJ2-5|TRBV20-1|many|.
CSARVASAIQETQYF
TGCAGTGCTAGAGTGGCTAGCGCGATACAAGAGACCCAGTACTTC
>TRBJ2-1|TRBV5-1|many|TRBD2
CASSLSGTTTYNEQFF
TGCGCCAGCAGCCTATCCGGGACTACAACCTACAATGAGCAGTTCTTC
>TRBJ1-3|TRBV9|many|.
CASSVARDRRNTIYF
TGTGCCAGCAGCGTAGCTCGGGACCGTCGAAACACCATATATTTT
>TRBJ2-5|TRBV19|few|.
CASTQGGETQYF
TGTGCCAGTACCCAGGGCGGAGAGACCCAGTACTTC
>TRBJ2-2|TRBV12-3/TRBV12-4|many|.
CASSPQDYPTGELFF
TGTGCCAGCAGCCCCCAGGACTACCCCACCGGGGAGCTGTTTTTT
>TRBJ1-2|TRBV3-1|many|.
CASSPPGDYGYTF
TGTGCCAGCAGCCCACCCGGGGACTATGGCTACACCTTC
>TRBJ2-7|TRBV7-8|many|.
CASSRGTAAVYEQYF
TGTGCCAGCAGCCGAGGGACGGCGGCCGTCTACGAGCAGTACTTC
>TRBJ1-1|TRBV18|few|TRBD1
CASSPSPTGMNTEAFF
TGTGCCAGCTCACCCAGCCCGACAGGGATGAACACTGAAGCTTTCTTT
>TRBJ2-5|TRBV18|many|TRBD1
CASSPRQGASETQYF
TGTGCCAGCTCACCAAGACAGGGGGCGTCTGAGACCCAGTACTTC
>TRBJ2-7|TRBV27|many|TRBD1
CASSIWFSPGQAKEQYF
TGTGCCAGCAGTATTTGGTTTTCTCCGGGACAGGCCAAAGAGCAGTACTTC
>TRBJ2-2|TRBV5-1|many|.
CASSVGRPNTGELFF
TGCGCCAGCAGTGTGGGCAGACCAAACACCGGGGAGCTGTTTTTT
>TRBJ1-6|TRBV7-9|many|.
CASSLAGNSPLHF
TGTGCCAGCAGCTTAGCGGGGAATTCACCCCTCCACTTT
>TRBJ2-7|TRBV3-1|many|TRBD2
CASSQIRPGLAVPSSYEQYF
TGTGCCAGCAGCCAAATCCGGCCGGGACTAGCGGTTCCAAGCTCCTACGAGCAGTACTTC